The following is a T cell receptor beta chain sequence with its context. Profiling relied on immunoSEQ multiplex PCR, and the TCRdb table lists in-frame clones only, not all of them. In the table there are about 55,000 clones, over 75% of which are singletons. The sample is drawn from a study of control samples from healthy donors and cancer patients. This clonotype originated in a man aged 45-60 years in good health. The sequencing sample was made of blood.

The CDR3 coding sequence is TGTGCCAGCAGTCAGACAGGGGGAGGTCAGCCCCAGCATTTT. It codes for CASSQTGGGQPQHF. This rearrangement joins TRBV28 to TRBJ1-5; 9 bases fit TRBD1. With V trimmed by 5 bases and J by 6 bases, 5 bases remained unmatched. Germline-derived CDR1 and CDR2 are MDHEN and SYDVKM. CDR3 length: 14 residues.